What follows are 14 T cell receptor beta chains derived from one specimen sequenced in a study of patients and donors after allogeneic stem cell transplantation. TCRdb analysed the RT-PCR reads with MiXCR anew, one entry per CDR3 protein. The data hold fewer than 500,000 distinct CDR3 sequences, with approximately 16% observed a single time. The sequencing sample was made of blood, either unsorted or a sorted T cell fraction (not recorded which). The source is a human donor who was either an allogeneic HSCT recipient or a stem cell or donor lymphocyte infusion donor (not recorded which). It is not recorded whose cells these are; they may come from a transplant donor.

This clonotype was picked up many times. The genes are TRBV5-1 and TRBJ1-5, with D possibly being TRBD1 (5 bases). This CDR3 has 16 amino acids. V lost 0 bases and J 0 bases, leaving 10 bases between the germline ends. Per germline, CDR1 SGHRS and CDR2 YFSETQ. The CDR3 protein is CASSLGVGASNQPQHF. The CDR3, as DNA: TGCGCCAGCAGCTTGGGAGTAGGGGCTAGCAATCAGCCCCAGCATTTT.

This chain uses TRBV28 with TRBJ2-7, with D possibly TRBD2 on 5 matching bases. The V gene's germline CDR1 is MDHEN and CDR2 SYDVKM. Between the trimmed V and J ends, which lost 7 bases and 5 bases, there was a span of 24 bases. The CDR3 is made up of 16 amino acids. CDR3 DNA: TGTGCCAGCACCCCGAGCGGAAATCAAGCTAAGAACGAGCAGTACTTC. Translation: CASTPSGNQAKNEQYF.

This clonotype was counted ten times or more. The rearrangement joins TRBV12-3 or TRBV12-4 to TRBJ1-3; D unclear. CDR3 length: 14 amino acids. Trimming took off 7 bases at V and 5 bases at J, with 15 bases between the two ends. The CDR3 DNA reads TGTGCCAGCACCCAAAGGGAAGGGAGAAACACCATATATTTT. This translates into CASTQREGRNTIYF.

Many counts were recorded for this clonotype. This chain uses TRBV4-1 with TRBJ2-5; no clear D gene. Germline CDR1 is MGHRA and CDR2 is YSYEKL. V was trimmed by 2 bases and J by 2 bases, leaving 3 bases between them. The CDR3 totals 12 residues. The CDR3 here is CASSQRQETQYF. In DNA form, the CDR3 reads TGCGCCAGCAGCCAACGTCAAGAGACCCAGTACTTC.

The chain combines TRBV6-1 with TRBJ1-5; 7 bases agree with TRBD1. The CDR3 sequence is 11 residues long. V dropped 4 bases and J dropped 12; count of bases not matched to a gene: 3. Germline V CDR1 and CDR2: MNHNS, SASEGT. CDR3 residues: CASSARQGQHF. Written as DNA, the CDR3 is TGTGCCAGCAGTGCCCGACAGGGCCAGCATTTT.

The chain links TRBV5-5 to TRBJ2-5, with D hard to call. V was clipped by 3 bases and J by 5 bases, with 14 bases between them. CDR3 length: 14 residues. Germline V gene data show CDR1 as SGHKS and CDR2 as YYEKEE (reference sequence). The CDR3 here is CASSSSPPVETQYF. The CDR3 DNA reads TGTGCCAGCAGCTCGTCCCCCCCTGTGGAGACCCAGTACTTC.

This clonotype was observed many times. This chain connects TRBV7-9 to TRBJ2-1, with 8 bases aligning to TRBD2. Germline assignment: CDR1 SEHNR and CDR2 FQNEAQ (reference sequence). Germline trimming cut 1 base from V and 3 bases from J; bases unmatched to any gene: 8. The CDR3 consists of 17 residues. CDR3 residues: CASSLGSLAGFYNEQFF. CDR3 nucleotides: TGTGCCAGCAGCTTAGGATCCCTAGCGGGTTTCTACAATGAGCAGTTCTTC.

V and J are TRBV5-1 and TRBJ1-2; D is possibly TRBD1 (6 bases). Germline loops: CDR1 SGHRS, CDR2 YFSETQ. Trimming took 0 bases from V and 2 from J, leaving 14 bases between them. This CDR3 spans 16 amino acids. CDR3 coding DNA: TGCGCCAGCAGCTTGGTAAGGGGGGCTTCGAACTATGGCTACACCTTC. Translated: CASSLVRGASNYGYTF.

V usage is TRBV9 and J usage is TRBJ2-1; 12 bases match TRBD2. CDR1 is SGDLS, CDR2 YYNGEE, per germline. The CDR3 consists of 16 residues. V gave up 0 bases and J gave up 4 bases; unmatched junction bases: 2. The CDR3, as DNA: TGTGCCAGCAGCGTAGGAGGACTAGCGGGGTACAATGAGCAGTTCTTC. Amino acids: CASSVGGLAGYNEQFF.

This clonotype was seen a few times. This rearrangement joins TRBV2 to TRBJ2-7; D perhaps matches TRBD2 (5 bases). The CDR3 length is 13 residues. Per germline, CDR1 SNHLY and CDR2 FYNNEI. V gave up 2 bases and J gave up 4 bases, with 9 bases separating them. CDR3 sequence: CASSEQGLYEQYF. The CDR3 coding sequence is TGTGCCAGCAGTGAACAAGGACTGTACGAGCAGTACTTC.

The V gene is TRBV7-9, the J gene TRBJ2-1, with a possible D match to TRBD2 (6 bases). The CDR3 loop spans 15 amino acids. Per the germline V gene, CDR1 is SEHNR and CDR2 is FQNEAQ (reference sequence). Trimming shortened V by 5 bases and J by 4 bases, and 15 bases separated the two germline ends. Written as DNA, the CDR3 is TGTGCCAGCAGCAACTCACCGGGACTGTACAATGAGCAGTTCTTC. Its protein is CASSNSPGLYNEQFF.

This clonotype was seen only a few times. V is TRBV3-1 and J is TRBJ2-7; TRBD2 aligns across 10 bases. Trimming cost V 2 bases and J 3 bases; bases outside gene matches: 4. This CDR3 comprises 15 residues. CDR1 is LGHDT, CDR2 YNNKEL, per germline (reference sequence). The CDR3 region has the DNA TGTGCCAGCAGCCAAACCCTAGCGGGGGACTACGAGCAGTACTTC. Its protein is CASSQTLAGDYEQYF.

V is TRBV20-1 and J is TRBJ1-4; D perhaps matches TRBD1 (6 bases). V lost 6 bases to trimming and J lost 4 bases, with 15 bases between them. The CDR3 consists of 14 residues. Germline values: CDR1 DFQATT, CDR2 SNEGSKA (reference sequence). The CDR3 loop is CSASRDTNNEKLFF. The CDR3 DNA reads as TGCAGTGCCTCGCGGGACACTAATAATGAAAAACTGTTTTTT.

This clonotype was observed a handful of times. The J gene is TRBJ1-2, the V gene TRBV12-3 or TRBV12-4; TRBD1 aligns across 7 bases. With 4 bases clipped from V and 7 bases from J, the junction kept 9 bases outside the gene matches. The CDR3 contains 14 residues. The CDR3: CASSSRQGRGGYTF. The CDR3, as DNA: TGTGCCAGCAGTTCCCGACAGGGAAGGGGTGGCTACACCTTC.